One sample yielded the 20 T cell receptor beta chains listed below, sequenced in a study of immune characterization of retroperitoneal liposarcoma. TCRdb re-derived calls from the PCR reads in MiXCR, one entry per CDR3 protein. The table records some 9,800 distinct CDR3 sequences, roughly 26% of them present only once. Sequenced: tumor tissue. These TCRs come from a female donor with retroperitoneal liposarcoma.

At least ten counts were recorded for this clonotype. Here the CDR3 reads CASSLTSNSYEQYF. CDR3 in DNA: TGTGCCAGCAGTCTGACCTCTAACTCCTACGAGCAGTACTTC. The chain couples TRBV27 to TRBJ2-1, with D uncertain. Judging by the DNA end, TRBJ2-7 fits better; the J call may be wrong. The CDR3 loop spans 14 amino acids. Germline V gene sequence: CDR1 MNHEY, CDR2 SMNVEV (reference sequence).

The gene calls are TRBV6-6 and TRBJ2-1; D ambiguous. V was cut by 0 bases and J by 10 bases, with 10 bases left in between. The CDR3 sequence is 13 residues long. Germline V CDR1 and CDR2: MNHNY, SVGAGI (reference sequence). This CDR3 reads CASSYSPGYEQFF. The CDR3 nucleotides are TGTGCCAGCAGTTACTCGCCCGGCTACGAGCAGTTCTTC.

This clonotype was observed a few times. The rearrangement links TRBV6-4 to TRBJ2-5; TRBD2 matches at 12 bases. This CDR3 contains 15 residues. In germline, CDR1 is MRHNA, CDR2 SNTAGT. V lost 5 bases to trimming and J lost 11 bases; unmatched junction nucleotides: 12. The CDR3 DNA sequence: TGTGCCAGCAGTCGACTAGCGGGAGTAGGTAATGAGCAGTACTTC. Its translation: CASSRLAGVGNEQYF.

This chain links TRBV10-3 with TRBJ2-1; 11 bases are shared with TRBD1. The germline V gene has CDR1 ENHRY and CDR2 SYGVKD. Trimming took 3 bases from V and 10 from J; bases not matched to a gene: 23. The CDR3 is 20 amino acids. The CDR3 loop is CAISDSSGGQGAPSSYEQFF. The CDR3 nucleotides read TGTGCCATCAGTGACAGTTCAGGAGGACAGGGGGCACCTAGCTCCTACGAGCAGTTCTTC.

This clonotype was seen repeatedly, ten times or more. The chain's CDR3 is CASSELRTAEAFF. For the CDR3, the DNA is TGTGCCAGCAGTGAATTAAGGACAGCTGAAGCTTTCTTT. The chain is built from TRBV6-1 and TRBJ1-1, with D tentatively TRBD1 (6 bases). V gave up 2 bases and J gave up 6 bases, with 10 bases separating them. The CDR3 covers 13 residues. In germline, CDR1 is MNHNS, CDR2 SASEGT.

This clonotype occurred many times. The chain joins TRBV12-3 or TRBV12-4 to TRBJ2-3; D is perhaps TRBD1 (6 bases). V was cut by 6 bases and J by 5 bases, with 24 bases left in between. This CDR3 is 17 amino acids long. CDR3 sequence: CASSQPTQGGSGDTQYF. CDR3 coding DNA: TGTGCCAGCAGCCAGCCAACACAAGGGGGTTCTGGAGATACGCAGTATTTT.

This clonotype was observed at least ten times. The CDR3 here is CASSDVQPQHF. CDR3 sequence (DNA): TGTGCCAGCAGTGATGTGCAGCCCCAGCATTTT. The rearrangement uses TRBV6-1 and TRBJ1-5; D unresolved. Germline CDR1 and CDR2: MNHNS and SASEGT. V dropped 3 bases and J dropped 7 bases, with 4 bases sitting between them. The CDR3 contains 11 residues.

Turning to this clonotype: A much more abundant neighbour one base away suggests this may be a read error. The rearrangement joins TRBV6-1 to TRBJ2-4; D is unclear. The CDR3 consists of 14 residues. V lost 1 base and J 13 bases, leaving 17 bases between the germline ends. Germline V gives CDR1 MNHNS, CDR2 SASEGT. CDR3: CASSEVVGGFEQYF. The DNA of the CDR3 is TGTGCCAGCAGTGAAGTGGTGGGCGGCTTTGAGCAGTACTTC.

The sample holds many counts of this clonotype. This sequence joins TRBV7-9 and TRBJ2-3, with TRBD2 matching 11 bases. The V and J ends lost 3 bases and 5 bases, in that order; junction bases with no gene match: 1. Germline CDR1 SEHNR, CDR2 FQNEAQ (reference sequence). This CDR3 contains 14 residues. The CDR3 nucleotides are TGTGCCAGCAGCTTGACTAGCGGGAAAGATACGCAGTATTTT. Translation: CASSLTSGKDTQYF.

The chain recombines TRBV5-3 with TRBJ1-1; D possibly corresponds to TRBD1 (5 bases). TRBV5-3 is designated an ORF whose function remains uncertain. The V end was cut by 8 bases, the J end by 0 bases, with 14 bases between. The CDR3 is 14 amino acids. DNA of the CDR3: TGTGCCAGCATAGACAGCGTTTTGAACACTGAAGCTTTCTTT. Translating it yields CASIDSVLNTEAFF.

This clonotype was detected ten times or more. This rearrangement joins TRBV6-1 to TRBJ2-1, with D perhaps TRBD1 or TRBD2 (5 bases each). This CDR3 comprises 15 residues. Germline V gene sequence: CDR1 MNHNS, CDR2 SASEGT. V dropped 5 bases and J dropped 13 bases, with 24 bases sitting between them. CDR3 sequence reads: CASSYPGPPQETQFF. The CDR3 coding sequence is TGTGCCAGCAGTTATCCGGGACCACCTCAAGAGACCCAGTTCTTC.

In this sample, this clonotype turned up a few times. This chain joins TRBV11-1 and TRBJ2-1; 12 nucleotides match TRBD2. The CDR3 sequence is 19 residues long. V lost 1 base to trimming and J lost 4 bases; unmatched junction nucleotides: 11. Germline CDR1 reads SGHAT; CDR2 reads FQDESV (reference sequence). Written as DNA, the CDR3 is TGTGCCAGCAGCTTAGAAGGACTAGCGGGAAGGCTTGGGTACAATGAGCAGTTCTTC. Amino acid sequence: CASSLEGLAGRLGYNEQFF.

The chain couples TRBV7-8 to TRBJ1-2; D remains ambiguous. The CDR3 totals 12 residues. V shed 5 bases and J shed 4 bases, with 8 bases lying between them. Germline CDR1 SGHVS, CDR2 FQNEAQ. In DNA form, the CDR3 reads TGTGCCAGCAGCCTCACCACCTATGGCTACACCTTC. Amino acid sequence: CASSLTTYGYTF.

This clonotype was counted ten times or more. This chain links TRBV6-1 with TRBJ2-1; D possibly corresponds to TRBD1 (5 bases). The closer fit of TRBJ2-7 to the DNA end suggests the J call may be wrong. This CDR3 has 15 residues. The germline gives CDR1 MNHNS, CDR2 SASEGT. CDR3 DNA: TGTGCCAGCAGTGTCCCGGACACCAATCCCTACGAGCAGTACTTC. This sequence encodes CASSVPDTNPYEQYF.

The chain couples TRBV6-2 or TRBV6-3 to TRBJ2-1; a weak D match, TRBD2 (5 bases). The germline V gene encodes CDR1 MNHEY and CDR2 SVGEGT. V was clipped by 3 bases and J by 13 bases, with 19 bases between them. This CDR3 has 14 residues. The chain's CDR3 is CASSYKRVQETQFF. CDR3 bases: TGTGCCAGCAGTTATAAGAGGGTCCAAGAGACCCAGTTCTTC.

CDR3 bases: TGTGCCAGCAGCTTGAAGGTGATGAACACTGAAGCTTTCTTT. Translating it yields CASSLKVMNTEAFF. The chain is built from TRBV11-2 and TRBJ1-1, with no clear D. The CDR3 covers 14 residues. Germline V gene data show CDR1 as SGHAT and CDR2 as FQNNGV. V lost 3 bases, J lost 0 bases, and 8 bases lay in between.

In its sample, this clonotype was seen many times. The chain has TRBV7-6 and TRBJ2-1; D uncertain. The CDR3 spans 11 residues. Germline CDR1 reads SGHVS; CDR2 reads FNYEAQ. Trimming removed 10 bases from V and 10 bases from J, with 14 bases in between. The CDR3 region is CATTSIYEQFF. The CDR3, as DNA: TGTGCCACTACGTCCATCTACGAGCAGTTCTTC.

The sample holds a few counts of this clonotype. The V gene is TRBV27, the J gene TRBJ2-1; a weak D match, TRBD1 (6 bases). Trimming cost V 5 bases and J 13 bases, with 9 bases left between them. In germline, CDR1 is MNHEY, CDR2 SMNVEV (reference sequence). The CDR3 has 10 residues. CDR3 sequence (DNA): TGTGCCAGCAGTGGACAGACCCAGTTCTTC. Protein sequence: CASSGQTQFF.

V gene TRBV27 combines with J gene TRBJ2-1; no firm D call. The better agreement between TRBJ2-7 and the DNA end casts doubt on the J call. The CDR3 consists of 13 residues. Germline CDR1 reads MNHEY; CDR2 reads SMNVEV (reference sequence). The CDR3: CASSSLSGNEQYF. For the CDR3, the DNA is TGTGCCAGCAGCTCCCTCTCGGGCAATGAGCAGTACTTC.

This clonotype was seen only once. V and J are TRBV15 and TRBJ1-2, with TRBD1 as a possible D gene (5 bases). CDR1 is LNHNV, CDR2 YYDKDF, per germline (reference sequence). CDR3 length: 13 amino acids. Trimming pared 9 bases from V and 0 bases from J, leaving 11 bases between. CDR3 sequence (DNA): TGTGCCACAGGGAGGGGATCTAACTATGGCTACACCTTC. This sequence encodes CATGRGSNYGYTF.